The sequence of this T cell receptor beta chain was determined in a study of cytotoxic CD8 clonotypes in ibrutinib-treated CLL. Study at large: Patient counts were roughly 10 relapsed/refractory, roughly 15 treatment-naive and about 17 IGHV unmutated. Study-wide results and limits: Against age-matched healthy donors, baseline clonality ran higher and tracked circulating CD8+ T-cell counts.

TCRdb keeps only in-frame clones here, not all; method: immunoSEQ multiplex PCR. The table includes 50,000 to 60,000 clones, less than 85% detected once. V was pared by 3 bases and J by 5 bases, with 4 bases between. Germline CDR1 SEHNR, CDR2 FQNEAQ (reference sequence). The CDR3 covers 11 residues. Details on this clone: Its cognate antigen is unknown.

Sequencing used PBMCs, obtained after 24 months of ibrutinib treatment. The rearrangement links TRBV7-9 to TRBJ2-5; no clear D gene. The clonotype originates from a human donor with chronic lymphocytic leukemia. The CDR3 nucleotides read TGTGCCAGCAGCTTCACCGAGACCCAGTACTTC. This sequence encodes CASSFTETQYF.